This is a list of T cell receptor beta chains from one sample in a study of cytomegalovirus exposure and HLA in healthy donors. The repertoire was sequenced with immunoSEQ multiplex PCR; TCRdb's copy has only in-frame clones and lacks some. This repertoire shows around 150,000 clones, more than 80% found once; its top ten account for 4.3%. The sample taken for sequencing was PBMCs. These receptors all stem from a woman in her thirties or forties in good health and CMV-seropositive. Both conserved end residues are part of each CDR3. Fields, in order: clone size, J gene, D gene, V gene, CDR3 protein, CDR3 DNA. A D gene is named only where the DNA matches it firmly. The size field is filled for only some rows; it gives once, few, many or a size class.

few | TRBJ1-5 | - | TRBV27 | CASSLWGRQQPQHF | TGTGCCAGCAGTTTATGGGGGAGGCAACAGCCCCAGCATTTT
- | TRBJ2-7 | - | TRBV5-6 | CASSLVGQLSYDEQYF | TGTGCCAGCAGCTTGGTTGGGCAGCTGTCCTACGACGAGCAGTACTTC
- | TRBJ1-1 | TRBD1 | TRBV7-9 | CASSPRTGTSTEAFF | TGTGCCAGCAGCCCAAGGACAGGGACGAGCACTGAAGCTTTCTTT
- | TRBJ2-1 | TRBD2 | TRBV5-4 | CASSTSGGNYNEQFF | TGTGCCAGCAGCACAAGCGGGGGAAACTACAATGAGCAGTTCTTC
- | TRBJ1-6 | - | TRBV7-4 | CASSIPRGIYNSPLHF | TGTGCCAGCAGCATTCCCAGGGGAATTTATAATTCACCCCTCCACTTT
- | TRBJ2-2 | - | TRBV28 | CASSLRRAGELFF | TGTGCCAGCAGTTTAAGGAGAGCCGGGGAGCTGTTTTTT
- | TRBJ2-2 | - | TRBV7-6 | CASSLAATGELFF | TGTGCCAGCAGCTTAGCGGCTACCGGGGAGCTGTTTTTT
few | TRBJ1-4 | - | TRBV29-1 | CSAGDSRGEKLFF | TGCAGCGCCGGGGACTCGAGGGGAGAAAAACTGTTTTTT
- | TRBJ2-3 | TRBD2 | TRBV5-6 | CASLTSGFTDTQYF | TGTGCCAGCTTAACTAGCGGGTTTACAGATACGCAGTATTTT
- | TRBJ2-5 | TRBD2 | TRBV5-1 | CASSLDVAGASQETQYF | TGCGCCAGCAGCTTGGATGTAGCGGGGGCCTCCCAAGAGACCCAGTACTTC
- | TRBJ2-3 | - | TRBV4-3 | CASSQGGTRTQYF | TGCGCCAGCAGCCAAGGAGGCACTAGAACGCAGTATTTT
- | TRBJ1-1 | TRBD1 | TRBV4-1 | CASSHHGQGAGEAFF | TGCGCCAGCAGCCACCACGGACAGGGGGCGGGGGAAGCTTTCTTT
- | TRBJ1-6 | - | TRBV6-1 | CASSELPASSYNSPLHF | TGTGCCAGCAGTGAGTTGCCAGCGAGCTCCTATAATTCACCCCTCCACTTT
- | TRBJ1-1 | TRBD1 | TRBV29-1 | CSVRDRAPEAFF | TGCAGCGTTAGGGACAGGGCTCCTGAAGCTTTCTTT
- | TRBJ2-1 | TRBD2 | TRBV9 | CASSPGTSGTNEQFF | TGTGCCAGCAGCCCTGGGACTAGCGGGACGAATGAGCAGTTCTTC
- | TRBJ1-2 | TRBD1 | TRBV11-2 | CASSPDRAHGYTF | TGTGCCAGCAGCCCGGACAGGGCCCATGGCTACACCTTC
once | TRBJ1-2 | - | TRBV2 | CASSDGGRDYGYTF | TGTGCCAGCAGTGATGGGGGGAGAGACTATGGCTACACCTTC
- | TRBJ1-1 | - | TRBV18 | CASSPKGPPGRDTEAFF | TGTGCCAGCTCACCCAAAGGGCCCCCCGGGAGGGACACTGAAGCTTTCTTT
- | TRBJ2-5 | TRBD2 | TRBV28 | CASSFSYGGEKETQYF | TGTGCCAGCAGTTTTTCGTACGGGGGGGAGAAGGAGACCCAGTACTTC
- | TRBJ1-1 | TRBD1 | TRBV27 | CASSSGTGITEAFF | TGTGCCAGCAGTTCCGGGACAGGTATCACTGAAGCTTTCTTT
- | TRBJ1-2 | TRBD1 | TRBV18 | CASSPGQGYGYTF | TGTGCCAGCTCACCAGGACAGGGTTATGGCTACACCTTC
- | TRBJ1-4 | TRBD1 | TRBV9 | CASSPQGAEKLFF | TGTGCCAGCAGCCCCCAGGGGGCGGAAAAACTGTTTTTT
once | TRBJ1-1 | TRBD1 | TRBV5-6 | CASSTDREVWNTEAFF | TGTGCCAGCAGCACGGACAGGGAAGTATGGAACACTGAAGCTTTCTTT
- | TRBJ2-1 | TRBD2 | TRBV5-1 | CASSTGGLGNEQFF | TGCGCCAGCAGCACGGGGGGGCTAGGGAATGAGCAGTTCTTC
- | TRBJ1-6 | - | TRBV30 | CAWSGTASYNSPLHF | TGTGCCTGGAGTGGGACAGCCTCCTATAATTCACCCCTCCACTTT
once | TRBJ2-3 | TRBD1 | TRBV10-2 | CASGRQGMDTQYF | TGCGCCAGCGGCCGACAGGGAATGGATACGCAGTATTTT
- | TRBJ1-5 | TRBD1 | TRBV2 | CASSLEGQGNGQPQHF | TGTGCCAGCAGCCTCGAAGGACAGGGGAACGGGCAGCCCCAGCATTTT
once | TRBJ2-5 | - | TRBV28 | CASSSRDAPKETQYF | TGTGCCAGCAGTTCGCGGGACGCCCCGAAGGAGACCCAGTACTTC
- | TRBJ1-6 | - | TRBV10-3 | CAISESGRGSPLHF | TGTGCCATCAGTGAGTCGGGGAGGGGCTCACCCCTCCACTTT
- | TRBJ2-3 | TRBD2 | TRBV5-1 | CASSSGLAGGTDTQYF | TGCGCCAGCAGCTCCGGACTAGCGGGAGGCACAGATACGCAGTATTTT
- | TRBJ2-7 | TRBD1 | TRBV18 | CASSPRTGVSYEQYF | TGTGCCAGCTCACCACGGACAGGGGTATCCTACGAGCAGTACTTC
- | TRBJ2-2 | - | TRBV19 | CASSGGGPNTGELFF | TGTGCCAGTAGTGGAGGAGGCCCGAACACCGGGGAGCTGTTTTTT
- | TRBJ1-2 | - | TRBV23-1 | CASSRGGDNREGYTF | TGCGCCAGCAGTCGCGGGGGGGACAACAGGGAAGGCTACACCTTC
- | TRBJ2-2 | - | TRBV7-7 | CASSPGHIAGELFF | TGTGCTAGCAGCCCAGGACACATAGCCGGGGAGCTGTTTTTT
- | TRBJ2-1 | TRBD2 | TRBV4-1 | CASSQDVGLADRSYNEQFF | TGCGCCAGCAGCCAAGACGTGGGACTAGCGGACCGCTCCTACAATGAGCAGTTCTTC
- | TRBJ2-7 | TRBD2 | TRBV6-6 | CASAGGAQYEQYF | TGTGCCAGTGCGGGGGGGGCCCAGTACGAGCAGTACTTC
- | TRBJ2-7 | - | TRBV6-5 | CASSTSGTPTYEQYF | TGTGCCAGCTCCACCTCCGGGACACCTACCTACGAGCAGTACTTC
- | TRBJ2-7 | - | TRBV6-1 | CASSHGNYEQYF | TGTGCCAGCAGTCACGGTAACTACGAGCAGTACTTC
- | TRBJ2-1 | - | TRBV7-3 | CASLSSKNEQFF | TGTGCCAGCCTTAGTTCAAAGAATGAGCAGTTCTTC
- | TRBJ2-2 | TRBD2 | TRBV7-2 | CASSRVAGAFTGELFF | TGTGCCAGCAGCCGAGTAGCGGGAGCTTTCACCGGGGAGCTGTTTTTT
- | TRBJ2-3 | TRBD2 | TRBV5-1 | CASSLAAGGDTDTQYF | TGCGCCAGCAGCTTGGCTGCGGGAGGGGACACAGATACGCAGTATTTT
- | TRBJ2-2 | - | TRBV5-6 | CASSFRDILRSGELFF | TGTGCCAGCAGCTTCCGGGACATCTTAAGATCTGGGGAGCTGTTTTTT
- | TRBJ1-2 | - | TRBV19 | CARIALGHTLCPGGYTF | TGTGCCAGGATTGCCTTGGGACACACCCTATGCCCTGGTGGCTACACCTTC
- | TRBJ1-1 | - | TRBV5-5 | CASSFERSTEAFF | TGTGCCAGCAGCTTTGAAAGGAGCACTGAAGCTTTCTTT
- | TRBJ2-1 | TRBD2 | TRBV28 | CASQFWASGRVNEQFF | TGTGCCAGCCAGTTTTGGGCTAGCGGGAGAGTAAATGAGCAGTTCTTC
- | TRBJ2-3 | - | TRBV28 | CASSLRSTRARGTDTQYF | TGTGCCAGCAGTTTAAGATCCACTCGCGCTCGAGGCACAGATACGCAGTATTTT